Each of the 6 T cell receptor beta chains below was sequenced from the same sample in a study of OX40 agonist ivuxolimab in advanced cancers. Method: immunoSEQ multiplex PCR; TCRdb's copy keeps in-frame clones and lacks some. The sample lists tens of thousands of clones, nearly 90% occurring once. The material was CD4+ or CD8+ T cells sorted from blood, obtained in a trial of the OX40 agonist ivuxolimab. The source is an adult with an advanced solid tumor such as melanoma, head and neck, liver or kidney cancer.

The V gene is TRBV5-4, the J gene TRBJ2-2, with D perhaps matching TRBD1 (6 bases). The CDR3 spans 15 residues. V lost 4 bases and J lost 5, with 15 bases in between. CDR1 and CDR2 (germline): SGHNT, YYREEE (reference sequence). In DNA, the CDR3 is TGTGCCAGCAGCATACAGGGAGTTGGGACCGGGGAGCTGTTTTTT. It yields the protein CASSIQGVGTGELFF.

The chain couples TRBV7-8 to TRBJ1-2; D remains unclear. Trimming removed 7 bases from V and 3 bases from J, with 9 bases in between. The CDR3 sequence is 12 residues long. CDR1 is SGHVS, CDR2 FQNEAQ, per germline. CDR3 DNA sequence: TGTGCCAGCACAAAGGGAGACTATGGCTACACCTTC. Encoded protein: CASTKGDYGYTF.

This chain joins TRBV11-3 and TRBJ2-1; unclear D gene. Germline V gene data show CDR1 as SGHNT and CDR2 as YENEEA. The CDR3 has 13 residues. The ends were cut back, 5 bases at V and 8 bases at J, with 13 bases in the middle. The CDR3 protein is CASSGMGGDEQFF. CDR3 coding DNA: TGTGCCAGCAGCGGGATGGGTGGGGATGAGCAGTTCTTC.

This sequence joins TRBV5-4 and TRBJ2-1; TRBD1 aligns across 10 bases. Germline trimming cut 9 bases from V and 6 bases from J; bases unmatched to any gene: 6. The germline CDR1 and CDR2 sequences are SGHNT and YYREEE (reference sequence). The CDR3 is 13 residues long. The DNA of the CDR3 is TGTGCCATCCGACAGGGGGCAGTCAATGAGCAGTTCTTC. This sequence encodes CAIRQGAVNEQFF.

The chain uses TRBV11-2 and TRBJ1-1; D perhaps matches TRBD1 (6 bases). Germline V CDR1 and CDR2: SGHAT, FQNNGV. With 5 bases removed from V and 5 bases from J, the gap between germline ends came to 15 bases. The CDR3 has 14 amino acids. This chain's CDR3 is CASSQPGAGTEAFF. The CDR3 DNA reads as TGTGCCAGCAGCCAACCGGGGGCGGGAACTGAAGCTTTCTTT. The variable domain in full, completed from reference TRBV11-2 and TRBJ1-1, reads EAGVAQSPRYKIIEKRQSVAFWCNPISGHATLYWYQQILGQGPKLLIQFQNNGVVDDSQLPKDRFSAERLKGVDSTLKIQPAKLEDSAVYLCASSQPGAGTEAFFGQGTRLTVV.

The genes are TRBV7-3 and TRBJ1-6; D remains ambiguous. Trimming left V 1 base short and J 0 bases short, with 10 bases between. CDR3 length: 17 amino acids. Germline CDR1 is SGHTA and CDR2 is FQGTGA. CDR3 amino acids: CASSLNGRGSYNSPLHF. For the CDR3, the DNA is TGTGCCAGCAGCTTAAATGGGCGGGGCTCCTATAATTCACCCCTCCACTTT.